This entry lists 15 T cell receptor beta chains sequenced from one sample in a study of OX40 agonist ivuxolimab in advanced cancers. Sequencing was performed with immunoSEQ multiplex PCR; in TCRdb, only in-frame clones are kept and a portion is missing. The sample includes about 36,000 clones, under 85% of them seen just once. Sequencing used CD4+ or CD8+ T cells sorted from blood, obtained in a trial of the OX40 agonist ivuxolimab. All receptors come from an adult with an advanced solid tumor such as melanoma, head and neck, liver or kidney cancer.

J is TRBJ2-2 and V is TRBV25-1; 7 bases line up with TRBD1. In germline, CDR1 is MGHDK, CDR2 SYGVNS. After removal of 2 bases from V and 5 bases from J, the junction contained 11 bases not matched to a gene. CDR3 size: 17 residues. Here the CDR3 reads CASSEPTDRVRTGELFF. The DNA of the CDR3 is TGTGCCAGCAGTGAACCGACCGACAGGGTACGAACCGGGGAGCTGTTTTTT.

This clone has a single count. This CDR3 reads CASSYTGGSGNTIYF. The CDR3 region has the DNA TGTGCCAGCAGTTACACAGGGGGCTCTGGAAACACCATATATTTT. The J gene is TRBJ1-3, the V gene TRBV6-5, with 8 bases fitting TRBD1. The CDR3 is 15 amino acids. From germline, CDR1 is MNHEY and CDR2 SVGAGI. J gave up 0 bases and V 2 bases, and 0 bases lay outside the gene matches.

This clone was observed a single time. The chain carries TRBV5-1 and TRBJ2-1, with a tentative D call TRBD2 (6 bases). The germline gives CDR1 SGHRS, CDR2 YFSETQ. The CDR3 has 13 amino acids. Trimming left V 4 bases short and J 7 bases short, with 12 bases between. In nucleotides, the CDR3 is TGCGCCAGCAGCCGGACTAAAGGGAATGAGCAGTTCTTC. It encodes CASSRTKGNEQFF.

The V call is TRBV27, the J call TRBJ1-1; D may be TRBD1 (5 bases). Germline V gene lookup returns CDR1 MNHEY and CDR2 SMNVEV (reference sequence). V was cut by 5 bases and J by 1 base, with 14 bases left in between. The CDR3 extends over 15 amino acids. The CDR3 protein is CASSESPQGNTEAFF. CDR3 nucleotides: TGTGCCAGCAGTGAATCACCGCAGGGGAACACTGAAGCTTTCTTT.

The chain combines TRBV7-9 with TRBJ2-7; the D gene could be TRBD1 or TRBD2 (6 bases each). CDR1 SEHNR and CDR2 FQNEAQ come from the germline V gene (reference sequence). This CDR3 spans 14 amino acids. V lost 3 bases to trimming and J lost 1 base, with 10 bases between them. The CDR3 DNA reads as TGTGCCAGCAGCTTGACAGGACTATCCTACGAGCAGTACTTC. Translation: CASSLTGLSYEQYF.

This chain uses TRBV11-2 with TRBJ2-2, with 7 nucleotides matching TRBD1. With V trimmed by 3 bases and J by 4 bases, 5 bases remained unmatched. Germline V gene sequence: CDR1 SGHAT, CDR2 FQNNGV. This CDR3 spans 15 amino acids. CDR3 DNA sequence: TGTGCCAGCAGCTTCCGGGACAGCTTCACCGGGGAGCTGTTTTTT. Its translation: CASSFRDSFTGELFF.

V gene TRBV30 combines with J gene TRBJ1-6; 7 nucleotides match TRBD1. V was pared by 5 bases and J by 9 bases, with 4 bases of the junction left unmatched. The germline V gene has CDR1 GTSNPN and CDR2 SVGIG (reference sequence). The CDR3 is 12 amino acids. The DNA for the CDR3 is TGTGCCTGGGACAGGGTCCGTTCACCCCTCCACTTT. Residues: CAWDRVRSPLHF. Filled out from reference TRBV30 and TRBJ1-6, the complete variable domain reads SQTIHQWPATLVQPVGSPLSLECTVEGTSNPNLYWYRQAAGRGLQLLFYSVGIGQISSEVPQNLSASRPQDRQFILSSKKLLLSDSGFYLCAWDRVRSPLHFGNGTRLTVT.

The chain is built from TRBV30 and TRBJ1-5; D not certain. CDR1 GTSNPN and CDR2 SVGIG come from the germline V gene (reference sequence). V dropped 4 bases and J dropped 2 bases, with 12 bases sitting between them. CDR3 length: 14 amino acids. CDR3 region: CAWTTSGGNQPQHF. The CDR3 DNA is TGTGCCTGGACTACTAGCGGGGGCAATCAGCCCCAGCATTTT.

The CDR3 DNA follows: TGTGCCAGCAGCTGGGTCGAAGGGGGCGTGTTAGCAGCTTTCTTT. As protein: CASSWVEGGVLAAFF. The chain uses TRBV7-9 and TRBJ1-1; 7 bases are shared with TRBD1. The CDR3 totals 15 residues. The junction had 15 bases not matched to a gene; V was cut back by 4 bases and J by 10 bases. CDR1 SEHNR and CDR2 FQNEAQ come from the germline V gene (reference sequence).

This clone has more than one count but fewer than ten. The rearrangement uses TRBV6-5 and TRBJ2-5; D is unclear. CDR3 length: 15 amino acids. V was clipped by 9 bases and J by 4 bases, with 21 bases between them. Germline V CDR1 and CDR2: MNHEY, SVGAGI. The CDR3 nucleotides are TGTGCCAGTTATACAAAGAAAGTAGTGGGAGAGACCCAGTACTTC. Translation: CASYTKKVVGETQYF.

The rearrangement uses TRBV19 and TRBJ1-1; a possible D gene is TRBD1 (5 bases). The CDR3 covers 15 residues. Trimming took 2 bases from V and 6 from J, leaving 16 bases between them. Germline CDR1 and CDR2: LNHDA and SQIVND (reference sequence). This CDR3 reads CASSITQSGRPEAFF. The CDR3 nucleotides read TGTGCCAGTAGTATAACCCAATCGGGGCGTCCTGAAGCTTTCTTT.

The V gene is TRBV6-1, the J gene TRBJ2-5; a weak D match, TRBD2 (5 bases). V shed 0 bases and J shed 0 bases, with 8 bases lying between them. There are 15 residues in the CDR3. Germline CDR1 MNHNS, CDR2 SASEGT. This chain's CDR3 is CASSEAPGYQETQYF. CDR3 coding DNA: TGTGCCAGCAGTGAAGCGCCGGGATACCAAGAGACCCAGTACTTC.

As DNA, the CDR3 is TGTGCCAGCAGCACGAAGGGAGATACGCAGTATTTT. It encodes CASSTKGDTQYF. The chain recombines TRBV28 with TRBJ2-3, with D hard to call. Trimming shortened V by 6 bases and J by 5 bases, and 9 bases separated the two germline ends. The germline gives CDR1 MDHEN, CDR2 SYDVKM. This CDR3 spans 12 amino acids. The full variable domain, in which reference TRBV28 and TRBJ2-3 provide the parts outside the CDR3, is DVKVTQSSRYLVKRTGEKVFLECVQDMDHENMFWYRQDPGLGLRLIYFSYDVKMKEKGDIPEGYSVSREKKERFSLILESASTNQTSMYLCASSTKGDTQYFGPGTRLTVL.

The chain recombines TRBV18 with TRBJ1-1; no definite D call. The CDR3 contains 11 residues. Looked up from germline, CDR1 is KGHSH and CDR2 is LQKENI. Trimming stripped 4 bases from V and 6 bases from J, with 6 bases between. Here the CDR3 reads CASSQGPEAFF. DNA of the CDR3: TGTGCCAGCTCACAGGGTCCTGAAGCTTTCTTT.

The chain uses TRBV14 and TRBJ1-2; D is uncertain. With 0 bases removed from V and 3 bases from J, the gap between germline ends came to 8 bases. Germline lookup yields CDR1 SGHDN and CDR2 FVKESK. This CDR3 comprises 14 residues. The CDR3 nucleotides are TGTGCCAGCAGCCAAGAGCTCCGGGACTATGGCTACACCTTC. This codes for CASSQELRDYGYTF.